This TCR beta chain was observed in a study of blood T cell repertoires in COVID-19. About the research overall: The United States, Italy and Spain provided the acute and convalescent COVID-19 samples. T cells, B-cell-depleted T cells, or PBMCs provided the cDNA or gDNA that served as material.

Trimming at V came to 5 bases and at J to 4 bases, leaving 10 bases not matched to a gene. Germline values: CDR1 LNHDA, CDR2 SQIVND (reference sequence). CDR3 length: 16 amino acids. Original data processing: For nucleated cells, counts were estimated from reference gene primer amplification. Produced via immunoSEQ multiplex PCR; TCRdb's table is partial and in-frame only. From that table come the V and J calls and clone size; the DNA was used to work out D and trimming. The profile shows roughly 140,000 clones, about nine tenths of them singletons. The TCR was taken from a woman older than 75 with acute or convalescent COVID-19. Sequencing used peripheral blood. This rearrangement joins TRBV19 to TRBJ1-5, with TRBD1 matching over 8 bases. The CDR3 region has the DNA TGTGCCAGTAGTCCCAGGACAGGGTGGCGAAATCAGCCCCAGCATTTT. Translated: CASSPRTGWRNQPQHF.